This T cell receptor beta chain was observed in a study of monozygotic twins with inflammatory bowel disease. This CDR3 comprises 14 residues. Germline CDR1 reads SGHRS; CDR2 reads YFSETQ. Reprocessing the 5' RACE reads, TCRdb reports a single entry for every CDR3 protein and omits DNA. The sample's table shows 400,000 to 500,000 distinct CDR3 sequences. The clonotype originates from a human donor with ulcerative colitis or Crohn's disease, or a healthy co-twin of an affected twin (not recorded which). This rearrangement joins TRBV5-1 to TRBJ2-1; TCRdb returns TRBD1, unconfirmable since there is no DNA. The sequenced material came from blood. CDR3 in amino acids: CASSPRASVNEQFF.